These 14 T cell receptor beta chains were sequenced from one sample in a study of identical twins. TCRdb itself ran the 5' RACE reads through MiXCR, one entry per CDR3 protein. The sample carries some 500,000 distinct CDR3 sequences, about 14% recorded once. In addition, the sample was reused for a study of yellow fever vaccine responses in identical twins.

The sample comprised CD4+ T cells sorted from blood. These receptor sequences come from a woman in her late teens or twenties in good health.

The CDR3 DNA is TGTGCCAGCAGTCCACGGGACTTCCAAGAGACCCAGTACTTC. It is translated as CASSPRDFQETQYF. The V call is TRBV7-2, the J call TRBJ2-5; D is possibly TRBD2 (6 bases). V shed 6 bases and J shed 1 base, with 12 bases lying between them. Germline CDR1 SGHTA, CDR2 FQGNSA. This CDR3 has 14 residues.

This chain links TRBV5-1 with TRBJ2-5; no definite D call. This CDR3 has 13 amino acids. V was pared by 0 bases and J by 5 bases, with 8 bases between. CDR1 is SGHRS, CDR2 YFSETQ, per germline. Here the CDR3 reads CASSLGGMETQYF. The CDR3 region has the DNA TGCGCCAGCAGCTTGGGTGGGATGGAGACCCAGTACTTC.

This clonotype was counted a few times. The V call is TRBV7-9, the J call TRBJ1-1, with D possibly being TRBD1 (5 bases). The CDR3 runs 12 residues. V shed 6 bases and J shed 4 bases, with 9 bases lying between them. Germline values: CDR1 SEHNR, CDR2 FQNEAQ (reference sequence). The CDR3 coding sequence is TGTGCCAGCAGACAAGGGGTCACTGAAGCTTTCTTT. Protein product: CASRQGVTEAFF.

The CDR3 nucleotides read TGCGCCAGCAGCCCCGACGGCCCGGGTTCCTACGAGCAGTACTTC. Encoded protein: CASSPDGPGSYEQYF. The chain joins TRBV5-1 to TRBJ2-7; D gene ambiguous. Trimming left V 4 bases short and J 1 base short, with 15 bases between. Looked up from germline, CDR1 is SGHRS and CDR2 is YFSETQ. This CDR3 has 15 amino acids.

This clonotype has just a few counts. The gene calls are TRBV12-3 or TRBV12-4 and TRBJ2-6; the D is unclear. The length of the CDR3 is 17 residues. Trimming pared 2 bases from V and 0 bases from J, leaving 11 bases between. CDR3 DNA sequence: TGTGCCAGCAGTTTAAGTCAGACCCCCTCTGGGGCCAACGTCCTGACTTTC. Encoded protein: CASSLSQTPSGANVLTF.

This clonotype was seen more than once but under ten times. This chain uses TRBV2 with TRBJ2-1; D gene unclear. CDR3 length: 16 residues. V gave up 9 bases and J gave up 4 bases, with 22 bases separating them. Germline CDR1 SNHLY, CDR2 FYNNEI. CDR3 amino acids: CASGPGLVVWYNEQFF. The CDR3 DNA follows: TGTGCCAGTGGTCCGGGCCTGGTAGTATGGTACAATGAGCAGTTCTTC.

V usage is TRBV5-1 and J usage is TRBJ1-5; D gene unclear. CDR1 and CDR2 (germline): SGHRS, YFSETQ. V was cut by 2 bases and J by 4 bases, with 10 bases left in between. The CDR3 is 14 amino acids. CDR3 loop: CASSLDSENQPQHF. The CDR3, as DNA: TGCGCCAGCAGCTTAGATAGTGAAAATCAGCCCCAGCATTTT.

This clonotype was seen only a few times. V and J are TRBV7-9 and TRBJ1-3; D remains unclear. In germline, CDR1 is SEHNR, CDR2 FQNEAQ (reference sequence). This CDR3 comprises 14 residues. Trimming pared 3 bases from V and 3 bases from J, leaving 9 bases between. CDR3 sequence (DNA): TGTGCCAGCAGCTTTAGCCGAAGTGGAAACACCATATATTTT. Protein: CASSFSRSGNTIYF.

This clonotype was counted a few times. J is TRBJ2-7 and V is TRBV5-6; TRBD2 agrees at 9 bases. The CDR3 has 16 residues. In germline, CDR1 is SGHDT, CDR2 YYEEEE. With V trimmed by 2 bases and J by 4 bases, 10 bases remained unmatched. The CDR3, as DNA: TGTGCCAGCAGCTTCTTTGATGCGGGAGGGCCATACGAGCAGTACTTC. The encoded protein is CASSFFDAGGPYEQYF.

V gene TRBV11-2 combines with J gene TRBJ1-2; D not resolved. V lost 5 bases, J lost 0 bases, and 7 bases lay in between. Germline values: CDR1 SGHAT, CDR2 FQNNGV. There are 13 residues in the CDR3. CDR3 bases: TGTGCCAGCAGCCTTAATCCTAACTATGGCTACACCTTC. This gives the protein CASSLNPNYGYTF.

This clonotype was seen a handful of times. The rearrangement links TRBV7-2 to TRBJ2-7; D may correspond to TRBD1 or TRBD2 (5 bases each). Trimming shortened V by 3 bases and J by 0 bases, and 15 bases separated the two germline ends. CDR3 length equals 16 residues. Per germline, CDR1 SGHTA and CDR2 FQGNSA. The CDR3 protein is CASSFTGTKGSYEQYF. As DNA, the CDR3 is TGTGCCAGCAGCTTCACCGGGACGAAAGGCTCCTACGAGCAGTACTTC.

This clonotype showed up many times. The rearrangement uses TRBV7-9 and TRBJ1-5; 7 bases fit TRBD1. The J segment lost 6 bases and the V segment lost 4 bases, leaving 3 bases of the junction unmatched. CDR1 is SEHNR, CDR2 FQNEAQ, per germline (reference sequence). The CDR3 has 13 residues. The CDR3 DNA reads TGTGCCAGCAGCTCTCAGGGGGGTCAGCCCCAGCATTTT. This codes for CASSSQGGQPQHF.

V usage is TRBV5-1 and J usage is TRBJ2-2; weak D call: TRBD1 (7 bases). CDR3 length: 17 residues. Trimming took off 4 bases at V and 4 bases at J, with 20 bases between the two ends. Per the germline V gene, CDR1 is SGHRS and CDR2 is YFSETQ. The CDR3 DNA reads as TGCGCCAGCAGCGGGGGGACAGCTTATTCCCTCACCGGGGAGCTGTTTTTT. It translates to CASSGGTAYSLTGELFF.

The rearrangement uses TRBV11-2 and TRBJ2-5; 7 bases match TRBD1. This CDR3 spans 17 amino acids. Germline lookup yields CDR1 SGHAT and CDR2 FQNNGV. V gave up 0 bases and J gave up 5 bases; unmatched junction bases: 12. The CDR3 loop reads CASSLDRQGQLRETQYF. In DNA, the CDR3 is TGTGCCAGCAGCTTAGATCGACAGGGCCAGCTTCGGGAGACCCAGTACTTC.